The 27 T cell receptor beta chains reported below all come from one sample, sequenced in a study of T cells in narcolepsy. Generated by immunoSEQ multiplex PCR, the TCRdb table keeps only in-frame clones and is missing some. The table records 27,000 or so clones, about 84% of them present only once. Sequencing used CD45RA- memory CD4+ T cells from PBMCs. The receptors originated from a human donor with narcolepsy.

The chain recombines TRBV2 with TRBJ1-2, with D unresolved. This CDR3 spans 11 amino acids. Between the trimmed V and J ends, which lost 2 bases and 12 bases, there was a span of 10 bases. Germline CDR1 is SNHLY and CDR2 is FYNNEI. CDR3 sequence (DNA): TGTGCCAGCAGTGAACAGCGTAGAAACACCTTC. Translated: CASSEQRRNTF.

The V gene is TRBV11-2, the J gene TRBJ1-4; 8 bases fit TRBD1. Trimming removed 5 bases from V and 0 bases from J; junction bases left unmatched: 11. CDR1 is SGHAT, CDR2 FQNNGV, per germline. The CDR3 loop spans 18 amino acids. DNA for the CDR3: TGTGCCAGCAGCCCCAGGACAGGGTATGGGGCAACTAATGAAAAACTGTTTTTT. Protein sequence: CASSPRTGYGATNEKLFF.

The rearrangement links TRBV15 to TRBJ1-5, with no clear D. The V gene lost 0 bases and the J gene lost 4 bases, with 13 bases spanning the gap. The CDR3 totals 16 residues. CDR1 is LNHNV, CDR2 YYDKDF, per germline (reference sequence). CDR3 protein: CATSRDARGWNQPQHF. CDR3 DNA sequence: TGTGCCACCAGCAGAGATGCTCGAGGGTGGAATCAGCCCCAGCATTTT.

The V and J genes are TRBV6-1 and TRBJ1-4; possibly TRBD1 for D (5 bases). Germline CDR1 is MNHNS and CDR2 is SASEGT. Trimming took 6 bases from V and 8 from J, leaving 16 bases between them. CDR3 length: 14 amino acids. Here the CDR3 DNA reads TGTGCCAGCAGGGACGCAGGGATGGGGGAAAAACTGTTTTTT. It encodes CASRDAGMGEKLFF.

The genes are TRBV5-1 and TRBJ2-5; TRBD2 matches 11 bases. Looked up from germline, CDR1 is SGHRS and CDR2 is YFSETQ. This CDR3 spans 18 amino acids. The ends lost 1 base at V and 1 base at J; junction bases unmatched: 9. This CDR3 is CASSLIPSGGPIQETQYF. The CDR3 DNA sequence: TGCGCCAGCAGCTTGATACCTAGCGGGGGGCCTATCCAAGAGACCCAGTACTTC.

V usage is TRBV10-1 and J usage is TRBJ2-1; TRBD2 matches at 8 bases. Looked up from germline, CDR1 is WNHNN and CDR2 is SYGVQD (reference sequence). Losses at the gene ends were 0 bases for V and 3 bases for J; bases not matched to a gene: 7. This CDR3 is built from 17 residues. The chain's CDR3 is CASSESSLAGLYNEQFF. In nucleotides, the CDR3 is TGCGCCAGCAGTGAGTCGTCTTTAGCGGGACTCTACAATGAGCAGTTCTTC.

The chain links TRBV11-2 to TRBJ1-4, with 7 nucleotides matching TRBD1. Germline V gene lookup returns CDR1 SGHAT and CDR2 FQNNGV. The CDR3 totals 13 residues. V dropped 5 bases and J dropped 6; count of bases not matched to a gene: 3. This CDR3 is CASSQDRDEKLFF. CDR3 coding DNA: TGTGCCAGCAGCCAAGACAGGGATGAAAAACTGTTTTTT.

In DNA, the CDR3 is TGTGCCAGCAGTGAAGCGAGTCGACTGTTTTTT. Protein sequence: CASSEASRLFF. This chain joins TRBV6-5 and TRBJ1-4; D is uncertain. The germline V gene encodes CDR1 MNHEY and CDR2 SVGAGI. Trimming removed 5 bases at V and 13 bases at J, with 11 bases between. The CDR3 runs to 11 residues.

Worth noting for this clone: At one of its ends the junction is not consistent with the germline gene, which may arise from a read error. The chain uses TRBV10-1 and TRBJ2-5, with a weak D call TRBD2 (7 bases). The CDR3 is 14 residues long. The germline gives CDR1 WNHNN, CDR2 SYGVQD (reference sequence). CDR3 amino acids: CASSESGGGGLVNF. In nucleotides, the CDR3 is TGCGCCAGCAGTGAGTCTGGAGGGGGGGGGCTCGTGAACTTC.

The DNA for the CDR3 is TGTGCCAGCAGCGCGAACCCCACAGGGAAATCTTCACCCCTCCACTTT. Its translation is CASSANPTGKSSPLHF. The chain employs TRBV11-3 and TRBJ1-6, with D possibly matching TRBD1 (6 bases). CDR1 and CDR2 (germline): SGHNT, YENEEA. This CDR3 contains 16 residues. Trimming pared 5 bases from V and 9 bases from J, leaving 20 bases between.

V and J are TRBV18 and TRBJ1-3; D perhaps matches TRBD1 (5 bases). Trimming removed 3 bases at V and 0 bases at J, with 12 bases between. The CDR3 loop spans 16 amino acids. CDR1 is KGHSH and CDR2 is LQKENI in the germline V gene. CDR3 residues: CASSPLWGSSGNTIYF. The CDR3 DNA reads TGTGCCAGCTCACCTCTTTGGGGGAGCTCTGGAAACACCATATATTTT.

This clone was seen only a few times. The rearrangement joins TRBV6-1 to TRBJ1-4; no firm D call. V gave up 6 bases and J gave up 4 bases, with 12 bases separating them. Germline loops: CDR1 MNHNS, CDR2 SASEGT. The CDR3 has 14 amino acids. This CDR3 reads CASRSDWGNEKLFF. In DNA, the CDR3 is TGTGCCAGCAGGTCGGATTGGGGTAATGAAAAACTGTTTTTT.

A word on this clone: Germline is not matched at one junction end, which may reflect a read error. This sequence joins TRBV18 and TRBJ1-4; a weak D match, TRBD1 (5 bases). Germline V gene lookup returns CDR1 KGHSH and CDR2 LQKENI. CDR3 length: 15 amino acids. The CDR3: CASSPGQGPGENLFF. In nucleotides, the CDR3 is TGTGCCAGCTCACCGGGGCAGGGCCCCGGGGAAAATCTGTTTTTT.

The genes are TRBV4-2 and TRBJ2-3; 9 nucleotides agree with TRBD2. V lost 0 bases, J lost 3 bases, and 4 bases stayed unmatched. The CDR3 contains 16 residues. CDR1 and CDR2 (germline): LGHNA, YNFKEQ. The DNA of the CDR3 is TGTGCCAGCAGCCAAGAAAGGCGGGGGGGGACAGATACGCAGTATTTT. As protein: CASSQERRGGTDTQYF.

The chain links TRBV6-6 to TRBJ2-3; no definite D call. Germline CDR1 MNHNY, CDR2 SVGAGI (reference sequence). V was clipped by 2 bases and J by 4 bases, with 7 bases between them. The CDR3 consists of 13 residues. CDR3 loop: CASSYDPADTQYF. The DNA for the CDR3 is TGTGCCAGCAGTTACGACCCGGCAGATACGCAGTATTTT.

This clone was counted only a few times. The CDR3, as DNA: TGTGCCATCAGTGAGTCCCTAGCTATCGGGGAGCTGTTTTTT. Its translation is CAISESLAIGELFF. V gene TRBV10-3 combines with J gene TRBJ2-2; a possible D gene is TRBD2 (5 bases). Per germline, CDR1 ENHRY and CDR2 SYGVKD. The CDR3 extends over 14 amino acids. Trimming cost V 0 bases and J 7 bases, with 9 bases left between them.

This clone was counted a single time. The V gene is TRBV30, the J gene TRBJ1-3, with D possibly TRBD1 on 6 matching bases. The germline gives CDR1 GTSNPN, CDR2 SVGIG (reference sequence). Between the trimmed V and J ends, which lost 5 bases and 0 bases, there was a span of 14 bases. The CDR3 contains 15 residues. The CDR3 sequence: CAWAGTLRSGNTIYF. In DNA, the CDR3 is TGTGCCTGGGCGGGGACACTCCGCTCTGGAAACACCATATATTTT. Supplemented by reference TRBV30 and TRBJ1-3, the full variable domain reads SQTIHQWPATLVQPVGSPLSLECTVEGTSNPNLYWYRQAAGRGLQLLFYSVGIGQISSEVPQNLSASRPQDRQFILSSKKLLLSDSGFYLCAWAGTLRSGNTIYFGEGSWLTVV.

CDR3 DNA: TGTGCCAGCAGTTTATACTCCCGACTAGGGCGTTTTTTAGGAGAGACCCAGTACTTC. As protein: CASSLYSRLGRFLGETQYF. The chain joins TRBV27 to TRBJ2-5, with D perhaps TRBD2 (6 bases). With 1 base removed from V and 4 bases from J, the gap between germline ends came to 25 bases. The CDR3 extends over 19 amino acids. The germline CDR1 and CDR2 sequences are MNHEY and SMNVEV (reference sequence).

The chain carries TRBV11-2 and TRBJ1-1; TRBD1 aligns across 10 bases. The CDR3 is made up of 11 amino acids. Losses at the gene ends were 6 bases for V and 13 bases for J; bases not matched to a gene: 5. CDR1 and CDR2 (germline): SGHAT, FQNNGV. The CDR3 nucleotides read TGTGCCAGCAGTGCCGGGACAGGGGTTTTCTTT. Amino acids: CASSAGTGVFF.

CDR3 in DNA: TGTGCCATCAGTGCAGGCGGGGGGAATGGCTACACCTTC. Protein: CAISAGGGNGYTF. V and J are TRBV10-3 and TRBJ1-2; TRBD1 might be the D (5 bases). CDR1 and CDR2 from the germline V gene are ENHRY and SYGVKD. This CDR3 spans 13 amino acids. V dropped 4 bases and J dropped 6 bases, with 12 bases sitting between them.

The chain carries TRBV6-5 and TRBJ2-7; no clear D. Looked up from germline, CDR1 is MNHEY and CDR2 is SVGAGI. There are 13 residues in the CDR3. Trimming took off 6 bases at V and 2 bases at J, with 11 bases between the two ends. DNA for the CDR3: TGTGCCAGCAGAAAACAGAGGACCTACGAGCAGTACTTC. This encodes CASRKQRTYEQYF.

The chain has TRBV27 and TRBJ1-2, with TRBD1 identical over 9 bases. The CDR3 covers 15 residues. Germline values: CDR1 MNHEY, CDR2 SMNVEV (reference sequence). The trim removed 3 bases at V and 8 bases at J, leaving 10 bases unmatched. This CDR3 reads CASSFHEQGARGYTF. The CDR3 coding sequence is TGTGCCAGCAGTTTTCATGAACAGGGGGCGCGGGGCTACACCTTC.

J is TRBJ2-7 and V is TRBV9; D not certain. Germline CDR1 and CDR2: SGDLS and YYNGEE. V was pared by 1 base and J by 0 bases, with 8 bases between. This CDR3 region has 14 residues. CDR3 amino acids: CASSVLASSYEQYF. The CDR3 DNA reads TGTGCCAGCAGCGTATTGGCGAGCTCCTACGAGCAGTACTTC. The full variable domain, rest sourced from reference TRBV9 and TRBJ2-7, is DSGVTQTPKHLITATGQRVTLRCSPRSGDLSVYWYQQSLDQGLQFLIQYYNGEERAKGNILERFSAQQFPDLHSELNLSSLELGDSALYFCASSVLASSYEQYFGPGTRLTVT.

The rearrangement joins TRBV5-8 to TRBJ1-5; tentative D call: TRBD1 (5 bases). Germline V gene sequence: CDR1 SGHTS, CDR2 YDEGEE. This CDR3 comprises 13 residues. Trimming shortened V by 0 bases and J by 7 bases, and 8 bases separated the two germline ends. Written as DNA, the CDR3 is TGTGCCAGCAGCTTGGAAGGGGTCCAGCCCCAGCATTTT. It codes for CASSLEGVQPQHF.

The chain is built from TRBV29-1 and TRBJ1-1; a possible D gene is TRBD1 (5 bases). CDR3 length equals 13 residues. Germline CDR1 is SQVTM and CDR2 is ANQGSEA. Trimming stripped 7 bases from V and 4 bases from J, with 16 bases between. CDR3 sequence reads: CSGEQALGTEAFF. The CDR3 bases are TGCAGCGGGGAACAGGCTTTGGGCACTGAAGCTTTCTTT.

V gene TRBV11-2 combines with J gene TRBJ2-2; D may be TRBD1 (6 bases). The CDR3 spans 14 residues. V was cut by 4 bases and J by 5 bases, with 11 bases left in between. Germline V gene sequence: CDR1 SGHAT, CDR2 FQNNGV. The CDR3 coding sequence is TGTGCCAGCAGCTCCGTACAGGGAACCGGGGAGCTGTTTTTT. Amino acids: CASSSVQGTGELFF.

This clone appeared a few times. CDR3 sequence: CASSLGRRPNQPQHF. The CDR3 region has the DNA TGTGCCAGCAGCTTAGGCAGGAGACCCAATCAGCCCCAGCATTTT. This sequence joins TRBV7-8 and TRBJ1-5; D is ambiguous. Trimming pared 1 base from V and 3 bases from J, leaving 10 bases between. Germline loops: CDR1 SGHVS, CDR2 FQNEAQ. This CDR3 is built from 15 residues.